The 31 T cell receptor beta chains presented below share a single source sample, sequenced in a study of beta chain features in type 1 diabetes. Expressed TCRB transcripts were sequenced, since all the RNA that had been isolated was reverse transcribed. Sequencing was performed with immunoSEQ multiplex PCR; in TCRdb, only in-frame clones are kept and a portion is missing. The table lists under 150,000 clones, under 60% of them singletons, with 0.4% to 0.5% in the top ten. The specimen sequenced was Tregs from blood. Receptors originate from a man in his late teens or twenties in good health.

This clone has a handful of counts. The V gene is TRBV28, the J gene TRBJ2-7; 10 nucleotides agree with TRBD2. V was pared by 7 bases and J by 7 bases, with 7 bases of the junction left unmatched. The CDR3 extends over 13 amino acids. From germline, CDR1 is MDHEN and CDR2 SYDVKM. The CDR3 region is CASTQAGGWEQYF. CDR3 DNA sequence: TGTGCCAGCACGCAAGCGGGAGGGTGGGAGCAGTACTTC.

The chain employs TRBV30 and TRBJ1-3; D call uncertain. The CDR3 is 14 amino acids. Germline V gene lookup returns CDR1 GTSNPN and CDR2 SVGIG (reference sequence). V was pared by 3 bases and J by 1 base, with 10 bases between. The CDR3 reads CAWRKRLSGNTIYF. In DNA, the CDR3 is TGTGCCTGGAGAAAGCGTCTTTCTGGAAACACCATATATTTT.

There are a few counts of this clone. The chain's CDR3 is CASSLGGNNQPQHF. CDR3 DNA: TGTGCCAGCAGCTTGGGTGGCAACAATCAGCCCCAGCATTTT. The chain couples TRBV5-4 to TRBJ1-5, with D uncertain. Germline values: CDR1 SGHNT, CDR2 YYREEE (reference sequence). CDR3 length: 14 amino acids. V gave up 0 bases and J gave up 3 bases, with 7 bases separating them.

CDR3 bases: TGTGCCAGCAGTTTAACACAGACAGATACGCAGTATTTT. This sequence encodes CASSLTQTDTQYF. The chain has TRBV28 and TRBJ2-3, with D uncertain. CDR1 is MDHEN, CDR2 SYDVKM, per germline. The CDR3 covers 13 residues. V lost 2 bases and J lost 3, with 6 bases in between.

This clone showed up just once. J is TRBJ1-3 and V is TRBV9, with 8 bases fitting TRBD1. Germline V lookup: CDR1 SGDLS, CDR2 YYNGEE. V trimming: 4 bases; J trimming: 7 bases; junction bases outside the gene matches: 4. The CDR3 extends over 13 amino acids. This CDR3 reads CASSRGQANTIYF. The CDR3 region has the DNA TGTGCCAGCAGCAGGGGACAGGCCAACACCATATATTTT.

There are a few counts of this clone. The J gene is TRBJ2-7, the V gene TRBV9; no definite D call. V was pared by 0 bases and J by 6 bases, with 16 bases between. This CDR3 contains 15 residues. Germline lookup yields CDR1 SGDLS and CDR2 YYNGEE. The DNA of the CDR3 is TGTGCCAGCAGCGTAGGTTCTTACCCAGTTGGCGAGCAGTACTTC. It codes for CASSVGSYPVGEQYF.

V gene TRBV9 combines with J gene TRBJ1-5; TRBD1 matches at 7 bases. V was clipped by 4 bases and J by 0 bases; unmatched bases: 4. This CDR3 region has 15 residues. Germline assignment: CDR1 SGDLS and CDR2 YYNGEE. In DNA form, the CDR3 reads TGTGCCAGCAGCCCGGGACAGTATAGCAATCAGCCCCAGCATTTT. Encoded protein: CASSPGQYSNQPQHF.

The J gene is TRBJ1-3, the V gene TRBV7-2; D is ambiguous. The V gene lost 2 bases and the J gene lost 6 bases, with 11 bases spanning the gap. Germline CDR1 is SGHTA and CDR2 is FQGNSA. The CDR3 is 14 residues long. CDR3 in DNA: TGTGCCAGCAGCTTAACCCCACAGTCAAACACCATATATTTT. Its protein product is CASSLTPQSNTIYF. Using reference TRBV7-2 and TRBJ1-3 for the parts outside the CDR3, the full variable domain is GAGVSQSPSNKVTEKGKDVELRCDPISGHTALYWYRQSLGQGLEFLIYFQGNSAPDKSGLPSDRFSAERTGGSVSTLTIQRTQQEDSAVYLCASSLTPQSNTIYFGEGSWLTVV.

The V call is TRBV5-4, the J call TRBJ2-1; TRBD1 matches 7 bases. Germline CDR1 reads SGHNT; CDR2 reads YYREEE (reference sequence). The junction had 5 bases not matched to a gene; V was cut back by 0 bases and J by 5 bases. The CDR3 consists of 15 residues. CDR3 sequence: CASSLAGTANNEQFF. In DNA form, the CDR3 reads TGTGCCAGCAGCTTGGCGGGGACAGCGAACAATGAGCAGTTCTTC. The variable domain in full, with the rest retrieved from reference TRBV5-4 and TRBJ2-1, is ETGVTQSPTHLIKTRGQQVTLRCSSQSGHNTVSWYQQALGQGPQFIFQYYREEENGRGNFPPRFSGLQFPNYSSELNVNALELDDSALYLCASSLAGTANNEQFFGPGTRLTVL.

In regard to this clone: The sample contains more than one DNA sequence encoding this CDR3. This chain connects TRBV5-1 to TRBJ2-2, with TRBD1 as a possible D gene (5 bases). V lost 0 bases to trimming and J lost 6 bases, with 12 bases between them. The germline V gene has CDR1 SGHRS and CDR2 YFSETQ. This CDR3 is 15 amino acids long. CDR3 sequence reads: CASSLEGVGAGELFF. The DNA of the CDR3 is TGCGCCAGCAGCTTGGAAGGGGTCGGAGCCGGGGAGCTGTTTTTT.

This clone was found a few times. The gene calls are TRBV7-9 and TRBJ1-6; 9 bases line up with TRBD1. Germline values: CDR1 SEHNR, CDR2 FQNEAQ (reference sequence). This CDR3 has 15 amino acids. With V trimmed by 5 bases and J by 7 bases, 6 bases remained unmatched. CDR3 nucleotide sequence: TGTGCCAGCAGCCTTGGACAGGGGACGAATTCACCCCTCCACTTT. Amino acid sequence: CASSLGQGTNSPLHF.

The rearrangement links TRBV27 to TRBJ1-2; perhaps TRBD1 as D (6 bases). Trimming left V 3 bases short and J 7 bases short, with 12 bases between. The germline V gene encodes CDR1 MNHEY and CDR2 SMNVEV (reference sequence). CDR3 length: 13 amino acids. Here the CDR3 DNA reads TGTGCCAGCAGTTTCGACAGGCATAGTGGCTACACCTTC. Its translation is CASSFDRHSGYTF.

This clone was found a few times. The chain couples TRBV18 to TRBJ2-7; 7 bases line up with TRBD2. CDR3 length: 14 residues. Per germline, CDR1 KGHSH and CDR2 LQKENI. Trimming at V came to 2 bases and at J to 3 bases, leaving 4 bases not matched to a gene. In DNA form, the CDR3 reads TGTGCCAGCTCACCAGTCGCTAGCGGCTACGAGCAGTACTTC. This translates into CASSPVASGYEQYF.

The V gene is TRBV7-9, the J gene TRBJ2-6; maybe TRBD2 (5 bases). Germline CDR1 and CDR2: SEHNR and FQNEAQ (reference sequence). This CDR3 has 17 residues. V gave up 3 bases and J gave up 4 bases, with 16 bases separating them. Here the CDR3 DNA reads TGTGCCAGCAGCTTTGAATTCTCGGGGTCGGGGGCCAACGTCCTGACTTTC. This gives the protein CASSFEFSGSGANVLTF.

This clone was observed a few times. The chain has TRBV7-9 and TRBJ2-2, with D possibly being TRBD2 (5 bases). The V gene lost 5 bases and the J gene lost 7 bases, with 14 bases spanning the gap. The CDR3 spans 14 residues. Germline assignment: CDR1 SEHNR and CDR2 FQNEAQ (reference sequence). In nucleotides, the CDR3 is TGTGCCAGCAGCCTCTCCACGAGGGTCGGGGAGCTGTTTTTT. It codes for CASSLSTRVGELFF.

The chain carries TRBV27 and TRBJ2-7; TRBD1 might be the D (6 bases). The V and J ends lost 3 bases and 0 bases respectively, with 12 bases between them. The CDR3 is 15 residues long. CDR1 MNHEY and CDR2 SMNVEV come from the germline V gene (reference sequence). The CDR3 protein is CASSFADRFSYEQYF. CDR3 bases: TGTGCCAGCAGTTTTGCTGACAGGTTCTCCTACGAGCAGTACTTC.

This rearrangement joins TRBV29-1 to TRBJ2-2; weak D call: TRBD2 (5 bases). CDR1 is SQVTM, CDR2 ANQGSEA, per germline. The CDR3 consists of 14 residues. With 5 bases removed from V and 3 bases from J, the gap between germline ends came to 13 bases. Written as DNA, the CDR3 is TGCAGCGTTCATCGGGGAGCCCACACCGGGGAGCTGTTTTTT. Encoded protein: CSVHRGAHTGELFF.

This chain uses TRBV7-8 with TRBJ2-1; D is uncertain. The CDR3 totals 13 residues. V was trimmed by 2 bases and J by 5 bases, leaving 7 bases between them. Germline lookup yields CDR1 SGHVS and CDR2 FQNEAQ. This CDR3 is CASSLPTHNEQFF. In DNA form, the CDR3 reads TGTGCCAGCAGCTTACCGACACACAATGAGCAGTTCTTC.

The V call is TRBV28, the J call TRBJ1-4; perhaps TRBD1 as D (5 bases). V dropped 2 bases and J dropped 8 bases, with 12 bases sitting between them. The CDR3 is 14 residues long. The V gene's germline CDR1 is MDHEN and CDR2 SYDVKM. The CDR3 protein is CASSLGGAGEKLFF. As DNA, the CDR3 is TGTGCCAGCAGTTTAGGCGGGGCCGGAGAAAAACTGTTTTTT.

The chain uses TRBV28 and TRBJ2-7; D not certain. CDR3 length equals 16 residues. Trimming took off 2 bases at V and 4 bases at J, with 18 bases between the two ends. From germline, CDR1 is MDHEN and CDR2 SYDVKM. CDR3 DNA: TGTGCCAGCAGTTTAGTTCCTTTCGCGACAAAATACGAGCAGTACTTC. This encodes CASSLVPFATKYEQYF.

This clone has a handful of counts. The genes are TRBV9 and TRBJ1-2, with no clear D. Trimming left V 2 bases short and J 5 bases short, with 19 bases between. The CDR3 consists of 16 residues. In germline, CDR1 is SGDLS, CDR2 YYNGEE. CDR3: CASSVSVTSLIYGYTF. CDR3 coding DNA: TGTGCCAGCAGCGTCTCCGTGACATCTTTAATATATGGCTACACCTTC. Filled out from reference TRBV9 and TRBJ1-2, the complete variable domain reads DSGVTQTPKHLITATGQRVTLRCSPRSGDLSVYWYQQSLDQGLQFLIQYYNGEERAKGNILERFSAQQFPDLHSELNLSSLELGDSALYFCASSVSVTSLIYGYTFGSGTRLTVV.

This clone turned up a few times. The chain joins TRBV29-1 to TRBJ2-1; 10 nucleotides match TRBD2. V lost 4 bases, J lost 4 bases, and 7 bases stayed unmatched. Per germline, CDR1 SQVTM and CDR2 ANQGSEA. The CDR3 sequence is 15 residues long. CDR3 region: CSVAPTSGAYNEQFF. The DNA of the CDR3 is TGCAGCGTTGCTCCTACTAGCGGGGCATACAATGAGCAGTTCTTC.

This clone was recorded a few times. The chain has TRBV5-1 and TRBJ2-1; 9 positions match TRBD2. CDR1 is SGHRS, CDR2 YFSETQ, per germline. There are 13 residues in the CDR3. The ends lost 7 bases at V and 6 bases at J; junction bases unmatched: 5. Here the CDR3 reads CASASGVSNEQFF. Here the CDR3 DNA reads TGCGCCAGCGCTAGCGGGGTTTCCAATGAGCAGTTCTTC.

The CDR3 here is CSVTSATSVEETQYF. CDR3 nucleotide sequence: TGCAGCGTCACGTCCGCGACTAGCGTGGAAGAGACCCAGTACTTC. This chain uses TRBV29-1 with TRBJ2-5; 8 bases are a match to TRBD2. J gave up 3 bases and V 6 bases, and 12 bases lay outside the gene matches. CDR3 length: 15 residues. Germline V gene sequence: CDR1 SQVTM, CDR2 ANQGSEA.

This sequence joins TRBV5-1 and TRBJ1-3; D remains ambiguous. V was trimmed by 5 bases and J by 2 bases, leaving 20 bases between them. Germline V CDR1 and CDR2: SGHRS, YFSETQ. This CDR3 has 17 residues. This CDR3 is CASSLLGVWAAGNTIYF. The DNA for the CDR3 is TGCGCCAGCAGTCTACTGGGTGTCTGGGCTGCTGGAAACACCATATATTTT.

This clone has only a few counts. This chain joins TRBV9 and TRBJ2-1; 9 nucleotides match TRBD2. V lost 2 bases, J lost 8 bases, and 8 bases stayed unmatched. The CDR3 covers 15 residues. Germline CDR1 SGDLS, CDR2 YYNGEE. The CDR3 DNA reads TGTGCCAGCAGCGTTAGCGGGAGTGGTTGGGATGAGCAGTTCTTC. It specifies CASSVSGSGWDEQFF.

This clone was seen just once. This sequence joins TRBV25-1 and TRBJ1-4; TRBD1 is a possible D gene (6 bases). V shed 2 bases and J shed 0 bases, with 10 bases lying between them. The CDR3 extends over 16 amino acids. Germline CDR1 reads MGHDK; CDR2 reads SYGVNS. The CDR3 DNA reads as TGTGCCAGCAGTGAAAGACAGGTTGCAACTAATGAAAAACTGTTTTTT. It specifies CASSERQVATNEKLFF.

The rearrangement joins TRBV13 to TRBJ2-5; 8 bases are shared with TRBD2. There are 14 residues in the CDR3. Germline loops: CDR1 PRHDT, CDR2 FYEKMQ (reference sequence). V lost 3 bases, J lost 2 bases, and 2 bases stayed unmatched. CDR3 DNA: TGTGCCAGCAGCTTTTCGGGGGGGCAAGAGACCCAGTACTTC. Its translation: CASSFSGGQETQYF.

V usage is TRBV5-1 and J usage is TRBJ2-3; 10 bases align to TRBD2. Germline V gene sequence: CDR1 SGHRS, CDR2 YFSETQ. After removal of 3 bases from V and 3 bases from J, the junction contained 7 bases not matched to a gene. This CDR3 has 16 residues. Here the CDR3 reads CASSYQAGGRTDTQYF. For the CDR3, the DNA is TGCGCCAGCAGCTACCAAGCGGGGGGGCGTACAGATACGCAGTATTTT.

This clone is a singleton in its sample. The gene calls are TRBV29-1 and TRBJ2-5; a weak D match, TRBD2 (6 bases). The J call could be wrong; TRBJ2-7 is a better fit for the DNA end. The V gene's germline CDR1 is SQVTM and CDR2 ANQGSEA. The CDR3 has 15 residues. This CDR3 is CSAKLAVNPSYEQYF. The CDR3 DNA is TGCAGCGCCAAACTAGCCGTGAACCCCTCCTACGAGCAGTACTTC.

This clone was seen a handful of times. The rearrangement uses TRBV7-3 and TRBJ2-3; no clear D gene. V lost 2 bases and J 5 bases, leaving 8 bases between the germline ends. CDR3 length: 13 amino acids. CDR1 is SGHTA and CDR2 is FQGTGA in the germline V gene. CDR3 in amino acids: CASSLSGEDTQYF. CDR3 DNA sequence: TGTGCCAGCAGCTTATCCGGTGAAGATACGCAGTATTTT.